Sequencing of this T cell receptor (beta chain) was carried out in a study of CD8 T cells in ankylosing spondylitis (dated by TCRdb to 2015 to 2018). Regarding the complete study: The study profiled T cell receptor beta repertoires in healthy donors and ankylosing spondylitis patients to find disease-linked TCR variants. The whole study cohort included under 140 healthy donors and some 27 ankylosing spondylitis patients. Peripheral blood was sampled, and synovial fluid was additionally collected from ankylosing spondylitis patients. Overall study results and their limits: According to the report, matched synovial fluid samples from ankylosing spondylitis patients were significantly enriched for the disease-linked clones. Some TCR beta motif variants had previously been reported in synovial fluid and blood of reactive arthritis patients, which suggested common disease-initiation mechanisms. Blood from ankylosing spondylitis patients appeared to be characterized by a TCR beta motif made up of seven or eight highly homologous amino acid variants. The disease-linked clones had a CD8+ phenotype and were found at relatively low frequencies in peripheral blood.

Note on this clonotype: The specificity of this receptor is unknown. No quality values exist for individual bases; no much larger clone is one base distant.

The reads were generated on an Illumina HiSeq 2500. Quantitative 5'-RACE with molecular barcodes was the method used to prepare the TCR beta libraries. The authors' analysis ran thus. A new computational method based on a probabilistic model of VDJ rearrangement was used to identify disease-linked TCR variants. The raw public data were reprocessed by TCRdb itself: fastp quality trimming at Q25, MiXCR clonotype calling, in-frame beta chains only. Rows are combined by CDR3 protein, so each entry shows the most common genes and DNA. The V and J calls, along with clone size, are taken from TCRdb and not from the paper's own processing. This sample gives about 250,000 distinct CDR3 sequences in total; roughly a quarter of them show up just once. The leading ten clones occupy roughly 0.6% of the sample. Reading from cysteine to phenylalanine, the CDR3 counts 14 amino acids. Kept here is only the CDR3 DNA, which spans 42 bases and is read in frame from base 1. V is shortened by 6 bases, J by 2 bases, and the region joining them spans 14 bases. CDR1 MDHEN and CDR2 SYDVKM were looked up in the germline V gene.

Here the chain combines TRBV28 and TRBJ2-7; the D gene is tentatively TRBD1 or TRBD2, each matching 5 bases. The sequenced sample was blood, either unsorted or a sorted T cell fraction (not recorded which). This clonotype originated in a male donor with ankylosing spondylitis or in good health (not recorded which). The nucleotide sequence reads as follows: TGTGCCAGCAGCACCGGGACCGCCACCTACGAGCAGTACTTC. It is translated as CASSTGTATYEQYF.